This T cell receptor (beta chain) was sequenced during a study of blood T cell repertoires in COVID-19. Study details: From T cells, B-cell-depleted T cells, or PBMCs came the material, which was cDNA or gDNA.

Recruitment covered about 25 US areas and drew participants whose ages spanned roughly 18 to 100 years. Produced via immunoSEQ multiplex PCR; TCRdb's table is partial and in-frame only. The sample has 430,000 or so clones, 70% to 90% seen once; the top ten hold 1.8%. Trimming stripped 1 base from V and 2 bases from J, with 15 bases between. From germline, CDR1 is MGHRA and CDR2 YSYEKL. The CDR3 consists of 18 residues. The sample consisted of PBMCs or T cells enriched from blood (not recorded which). This receptor was obtained from a woman aged 40 to 50 who had recovered from COVID-19. The chain joins TRBV4-1 to TRBJ2-6; D may be TRBD1 (6 bases). CDR3 sequence: CASSQVPRGLAGANVLTF. In DNA form, the CDR3 reads TGCGCCAGCAGCCAAGTCCCCAGGGGATTAGCTGGGGCCAACGTCCTGACTTTC.